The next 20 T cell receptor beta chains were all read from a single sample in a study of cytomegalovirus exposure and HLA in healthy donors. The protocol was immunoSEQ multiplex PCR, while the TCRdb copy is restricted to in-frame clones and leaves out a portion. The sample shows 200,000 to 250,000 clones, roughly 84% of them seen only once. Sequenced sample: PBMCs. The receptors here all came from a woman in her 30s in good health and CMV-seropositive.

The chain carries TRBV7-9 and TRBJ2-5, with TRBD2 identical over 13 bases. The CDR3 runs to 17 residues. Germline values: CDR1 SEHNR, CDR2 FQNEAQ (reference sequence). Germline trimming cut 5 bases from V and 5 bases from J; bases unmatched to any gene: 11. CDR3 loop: CASSHQEGLAGWETQYF. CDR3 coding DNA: TGTGCCAGCAGCCACCAAGAGGGACTAGCGGGATGGGAGACCCAGTACTTC.

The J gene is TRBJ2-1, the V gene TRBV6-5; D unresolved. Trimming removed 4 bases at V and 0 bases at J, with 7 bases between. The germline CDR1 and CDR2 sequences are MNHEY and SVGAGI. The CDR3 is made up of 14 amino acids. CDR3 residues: CASSLQSSYNEQFF. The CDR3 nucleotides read TGTGCCAGCAGTTTACAGAGCTCCTACAATGAGCAGTTCTTC.

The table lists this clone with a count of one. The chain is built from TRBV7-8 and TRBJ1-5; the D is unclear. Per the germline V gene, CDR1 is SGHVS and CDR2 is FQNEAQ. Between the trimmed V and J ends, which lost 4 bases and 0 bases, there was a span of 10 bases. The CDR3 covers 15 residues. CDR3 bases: TGTGCCAGCAGCTCGAAAGGGATTAGCAATCAGCCCCAGCATTTT. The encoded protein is CASSSKGISNQPQHF.

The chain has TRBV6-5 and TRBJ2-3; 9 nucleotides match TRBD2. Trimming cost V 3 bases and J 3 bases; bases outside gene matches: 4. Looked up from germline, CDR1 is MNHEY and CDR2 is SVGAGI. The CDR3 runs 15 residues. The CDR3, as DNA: TGTGCCAGCAGTTATAGCGGGAGTAGGACAGATACGCAGTATTTT. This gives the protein CASSYSGSRTDTQYF.

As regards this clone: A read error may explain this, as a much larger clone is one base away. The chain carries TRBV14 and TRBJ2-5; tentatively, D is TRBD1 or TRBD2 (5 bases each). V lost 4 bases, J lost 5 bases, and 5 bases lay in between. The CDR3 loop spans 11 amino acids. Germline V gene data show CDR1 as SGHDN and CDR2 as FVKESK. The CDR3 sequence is CASSRGETQYF. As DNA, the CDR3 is TGTGCCAGCAGCCGGGGGGAGACCCAGTACTTC.

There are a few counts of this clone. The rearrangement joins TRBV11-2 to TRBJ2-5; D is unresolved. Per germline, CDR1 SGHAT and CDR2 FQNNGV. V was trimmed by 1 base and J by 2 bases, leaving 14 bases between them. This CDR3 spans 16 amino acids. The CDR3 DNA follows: TGTGCCAGCAGCTTAGGGTGGGTAAGCAGACAAGAGACCCAGTACTTC. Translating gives CASSLGWVSRQETQYF.

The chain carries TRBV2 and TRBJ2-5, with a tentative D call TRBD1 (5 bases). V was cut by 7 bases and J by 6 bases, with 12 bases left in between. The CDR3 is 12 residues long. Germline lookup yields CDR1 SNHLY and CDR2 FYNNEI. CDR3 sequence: CASTRVAQTQYF. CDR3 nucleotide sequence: TGTGCCAGCACCAGGGTGGCACAGACCCAGTACTTC.

CDR3 amino acids: CASSVGGRDAYNEQFF. CDR3 nucleotide sequence: TGTGCCAGCAGCGTAGGGGGCAGGGACGCCTACAATGAGCAGTTCTTC. The chain carries TRBV9 and TRBJ2-1; either TRBD1 or TRBD2 may fit D (5 bases each). Germline CDR1 reads SGDLS; CDR2 reads YYNGEE. V was clipped by 0 bases and J by 2 bases, with 12 bases between them. The CDR3 has 16 amino acids.

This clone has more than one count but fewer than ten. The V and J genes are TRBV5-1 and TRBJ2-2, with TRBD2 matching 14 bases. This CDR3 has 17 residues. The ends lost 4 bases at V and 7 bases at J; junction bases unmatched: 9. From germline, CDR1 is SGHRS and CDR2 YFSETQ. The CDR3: CASSTGLAGGGVGELFF. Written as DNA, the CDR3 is TGCGCCAGCAGCACAGGACTAGCGGGAGGTGGAGTCGGGGAGCTGTTTTTT.

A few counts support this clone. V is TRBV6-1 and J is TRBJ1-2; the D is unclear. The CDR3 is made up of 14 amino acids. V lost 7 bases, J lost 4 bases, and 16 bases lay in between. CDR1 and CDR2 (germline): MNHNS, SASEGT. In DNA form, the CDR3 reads TGTGCCAGCAAGCCAGACCCATCCAGCTATGGCTACACCTTC. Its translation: CASKPDPSSYGYTF.

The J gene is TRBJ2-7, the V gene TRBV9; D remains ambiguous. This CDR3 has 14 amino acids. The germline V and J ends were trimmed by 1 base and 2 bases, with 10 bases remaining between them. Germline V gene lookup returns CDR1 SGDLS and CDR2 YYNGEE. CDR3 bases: TGTGCCAGCAGCGTATTTGGATCCCCCTACGAGCAGTACTTC. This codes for CASSVFGSPYEQYF.

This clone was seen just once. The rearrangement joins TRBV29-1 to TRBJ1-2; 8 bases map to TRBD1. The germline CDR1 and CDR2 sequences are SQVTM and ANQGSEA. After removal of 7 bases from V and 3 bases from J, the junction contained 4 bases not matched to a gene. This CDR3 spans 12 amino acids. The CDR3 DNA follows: TGCAGCGGTGGGGACAGGCACTATGGCTACACCTTC. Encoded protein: CSGGDRHYGYTF.

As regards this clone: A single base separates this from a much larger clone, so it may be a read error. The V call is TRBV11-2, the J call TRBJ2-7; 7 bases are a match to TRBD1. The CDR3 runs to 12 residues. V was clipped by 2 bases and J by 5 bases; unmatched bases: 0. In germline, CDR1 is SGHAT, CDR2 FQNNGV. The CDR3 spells CASSLQGDEQYF. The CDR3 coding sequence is TGTGCCAGCAGCTTACAGGGGGACGAGCAGTACTTC.

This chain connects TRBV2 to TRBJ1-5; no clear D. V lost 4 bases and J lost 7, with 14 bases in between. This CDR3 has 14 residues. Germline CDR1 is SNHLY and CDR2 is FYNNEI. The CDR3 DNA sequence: TGTGCCAGCAGTGGAAGTAGGACGGCGCAGCCCCAGCATTTT. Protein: CASSGSRTAQPQHF.

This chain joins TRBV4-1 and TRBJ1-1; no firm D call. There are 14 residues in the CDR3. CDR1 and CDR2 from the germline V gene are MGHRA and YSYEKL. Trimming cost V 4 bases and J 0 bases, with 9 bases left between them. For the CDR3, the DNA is TGCGCCAGCAGCCGAGAGGATCTGAACACTGAAGCTTTCTTT. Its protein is CASSREDLNTEAFF.

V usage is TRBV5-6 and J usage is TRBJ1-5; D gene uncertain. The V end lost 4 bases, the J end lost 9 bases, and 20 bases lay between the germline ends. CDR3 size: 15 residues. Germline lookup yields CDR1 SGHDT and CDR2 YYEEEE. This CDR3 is CASSRRDTFSSPQHF. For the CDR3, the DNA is TGTGCCAGCAGCCGACGTGACACGTTTTCCTCGCCCCAGCATTTT.

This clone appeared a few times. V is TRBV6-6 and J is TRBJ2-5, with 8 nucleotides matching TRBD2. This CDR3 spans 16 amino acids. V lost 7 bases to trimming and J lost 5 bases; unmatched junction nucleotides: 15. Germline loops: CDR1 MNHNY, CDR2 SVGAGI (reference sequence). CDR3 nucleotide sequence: TGTGCCAGCACCCTGGGTTTTGCGGGAGGTTCTGAGACCCAGTACTTC. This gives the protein CASTLGFAGGSETQYF.

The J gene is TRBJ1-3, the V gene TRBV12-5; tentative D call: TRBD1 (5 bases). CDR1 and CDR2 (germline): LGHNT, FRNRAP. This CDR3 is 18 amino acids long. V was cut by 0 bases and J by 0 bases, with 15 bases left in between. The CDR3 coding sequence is TGTGCTAGTGGTTTGGTCCTGACCTCAGGGATCTCTGGAAACACCATATATTTT. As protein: CASGLVLTSGISGNTIYF.

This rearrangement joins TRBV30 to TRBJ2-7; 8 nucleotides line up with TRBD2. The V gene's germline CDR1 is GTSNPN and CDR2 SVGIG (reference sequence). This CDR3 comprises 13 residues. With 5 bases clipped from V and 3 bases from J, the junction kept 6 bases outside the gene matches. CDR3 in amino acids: CAWEAGVNYEQYF. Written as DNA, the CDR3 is TGTGCCTGGGAAGCGGGAGTGAACTACGAGCAGTACTTC.

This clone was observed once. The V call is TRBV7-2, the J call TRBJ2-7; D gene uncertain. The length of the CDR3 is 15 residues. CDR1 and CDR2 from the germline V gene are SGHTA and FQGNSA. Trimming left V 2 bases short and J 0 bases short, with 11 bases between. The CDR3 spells CASSLRPWASYEQYF. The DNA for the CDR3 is TGTGCCAGCAGCTTAAGGCCATGGGCCTCCTACGAGCAGTACTTC.